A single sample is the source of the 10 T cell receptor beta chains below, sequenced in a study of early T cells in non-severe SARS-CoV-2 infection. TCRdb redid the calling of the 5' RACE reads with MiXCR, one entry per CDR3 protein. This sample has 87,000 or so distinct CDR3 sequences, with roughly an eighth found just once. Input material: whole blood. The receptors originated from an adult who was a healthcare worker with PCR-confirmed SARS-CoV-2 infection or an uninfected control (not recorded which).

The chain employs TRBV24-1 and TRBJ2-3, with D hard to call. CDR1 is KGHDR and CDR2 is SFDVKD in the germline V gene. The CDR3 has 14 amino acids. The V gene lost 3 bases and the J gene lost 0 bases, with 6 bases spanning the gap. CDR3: CATSDPASTDTQYF. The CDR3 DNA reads TGTGCCACCAGTGATCCAGCTAGCACAGATACGCAGTATTTT.

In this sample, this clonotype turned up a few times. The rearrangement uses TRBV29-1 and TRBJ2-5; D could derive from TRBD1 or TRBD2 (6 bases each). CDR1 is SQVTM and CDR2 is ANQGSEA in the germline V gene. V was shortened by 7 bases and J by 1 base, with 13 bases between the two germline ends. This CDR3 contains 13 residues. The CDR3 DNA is TGCAGCGCCTGGGGGGCAGGCCAAGAGACCCAGTACTTC. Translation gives CSAWGAGQETQYF.

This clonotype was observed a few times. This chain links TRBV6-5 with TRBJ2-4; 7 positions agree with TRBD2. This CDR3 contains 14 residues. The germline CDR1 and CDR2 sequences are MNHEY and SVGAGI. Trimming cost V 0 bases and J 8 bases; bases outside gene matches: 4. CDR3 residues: CASSYSGGEDIQYF. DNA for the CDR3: TGTGCCAGCAGTTACTCTGGGGGGGAGGACATTCAGTACTTC.

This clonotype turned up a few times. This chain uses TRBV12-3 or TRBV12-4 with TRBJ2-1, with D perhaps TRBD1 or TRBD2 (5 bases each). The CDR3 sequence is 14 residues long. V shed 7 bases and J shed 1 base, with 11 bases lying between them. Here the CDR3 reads CASTLGVSYNEQFF. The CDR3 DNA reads TGTGCCAGCACCTTGGGGGTTTCCTACAATGAGCAGTTCTTC.

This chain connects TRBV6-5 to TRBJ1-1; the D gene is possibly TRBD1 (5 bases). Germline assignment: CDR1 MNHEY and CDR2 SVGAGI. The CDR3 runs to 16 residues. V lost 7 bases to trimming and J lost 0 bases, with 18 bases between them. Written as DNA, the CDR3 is TGTGCCAGCAAAGCATTGGGGCAGGCCCTGAACACTGAAGCTTTCTTT. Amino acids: CASKALGQALNTEAFF.

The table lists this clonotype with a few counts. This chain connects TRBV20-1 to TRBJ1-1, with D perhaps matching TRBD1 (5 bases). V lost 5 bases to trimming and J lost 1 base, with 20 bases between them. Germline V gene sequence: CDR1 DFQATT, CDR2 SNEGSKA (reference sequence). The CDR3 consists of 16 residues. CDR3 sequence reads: CSAPSARTGPNTEAFF. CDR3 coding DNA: TGCAGTGCTCCGAGCGCCCGAACAGGCCCGAACACTGAAGCTTTCTTT.

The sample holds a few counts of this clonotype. This CDR3 reads CASSPPGQIGNTIYF. CDR3 DNA sequence: TGTGCCAGCTCACCACCGGGACAGATTGGAAACACCATATATTTT. This chain uses TRBV18 with TRBJ1-3, with 7 bases lining up with TRBD1. Germline lookup yields CDR1 KGHSH and CDR2 LQKENI. This CDR3 has 15 residues. The J segment lost 3 bases and the V segment lost 0 bases, leaving 2 bases of the junction unmatched.

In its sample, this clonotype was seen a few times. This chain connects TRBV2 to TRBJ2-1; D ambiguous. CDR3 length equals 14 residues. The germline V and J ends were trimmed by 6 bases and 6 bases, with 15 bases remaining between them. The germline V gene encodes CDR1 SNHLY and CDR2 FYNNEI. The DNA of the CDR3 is TGTGCCAGCAGCTCCGACCTGGCTCTCAATGAGCAGTTCTTC. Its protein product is CASSSDLALNEQFF.

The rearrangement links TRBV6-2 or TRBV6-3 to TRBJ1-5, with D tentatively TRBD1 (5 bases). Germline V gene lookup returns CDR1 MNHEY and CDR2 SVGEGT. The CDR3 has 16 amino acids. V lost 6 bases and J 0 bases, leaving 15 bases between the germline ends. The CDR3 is CASSSPRDDSNQPQHF. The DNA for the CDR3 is TGTGCCAGCAGCTCCCCCAGGGATGATAGCAATCAGCCCCAGCATTTT.

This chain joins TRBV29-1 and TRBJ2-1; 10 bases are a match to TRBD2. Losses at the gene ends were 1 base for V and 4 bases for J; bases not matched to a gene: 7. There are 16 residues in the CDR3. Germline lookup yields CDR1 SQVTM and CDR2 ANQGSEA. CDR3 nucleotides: TGCAGCGTTGAAGGGGCTAGCGGGAGTTTTTACAATGAGCAGTTCTTC. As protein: CSVEGASGSFYNEQFF.